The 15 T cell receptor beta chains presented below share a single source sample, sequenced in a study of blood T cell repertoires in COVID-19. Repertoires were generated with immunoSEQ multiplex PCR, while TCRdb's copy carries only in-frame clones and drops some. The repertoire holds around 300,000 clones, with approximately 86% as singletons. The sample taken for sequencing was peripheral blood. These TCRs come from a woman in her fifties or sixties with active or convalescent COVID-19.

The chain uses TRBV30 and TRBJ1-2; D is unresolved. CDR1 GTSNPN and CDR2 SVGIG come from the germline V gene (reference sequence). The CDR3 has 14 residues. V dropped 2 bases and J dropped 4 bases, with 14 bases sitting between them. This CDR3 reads CAWSFGSPIYGYTF. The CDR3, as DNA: TGTGCCTGGAGTTTCGGGAGTCCGATCTATGGCTACACCTTC.

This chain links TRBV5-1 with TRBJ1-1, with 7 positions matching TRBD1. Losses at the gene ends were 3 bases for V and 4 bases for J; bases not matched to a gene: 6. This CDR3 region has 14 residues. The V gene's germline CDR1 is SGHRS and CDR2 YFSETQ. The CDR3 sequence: CASSSVSGGTEAFF. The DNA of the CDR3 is TGCGCCAGCAGCTCGGTTTCAGGGGGCACTGAAGCTTTCTTT.

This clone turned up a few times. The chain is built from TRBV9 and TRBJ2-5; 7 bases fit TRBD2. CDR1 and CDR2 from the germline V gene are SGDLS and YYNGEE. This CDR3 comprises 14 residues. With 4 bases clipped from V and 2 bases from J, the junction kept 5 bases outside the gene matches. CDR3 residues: CASSYGLDQETQYF. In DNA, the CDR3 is TGTGCCAGCAGCTACGGACTAGATCAAGAGACCCAGTACTTC.

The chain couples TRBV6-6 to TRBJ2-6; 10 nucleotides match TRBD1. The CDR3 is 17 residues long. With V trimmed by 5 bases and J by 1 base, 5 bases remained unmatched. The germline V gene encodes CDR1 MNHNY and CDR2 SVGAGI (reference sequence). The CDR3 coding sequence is TGTGCCAGCAGTCACCGGGACAGGGGTTCTGGGGCCAACGTCCTGACTTTC. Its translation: CASSHRDRGSGANVLTF.

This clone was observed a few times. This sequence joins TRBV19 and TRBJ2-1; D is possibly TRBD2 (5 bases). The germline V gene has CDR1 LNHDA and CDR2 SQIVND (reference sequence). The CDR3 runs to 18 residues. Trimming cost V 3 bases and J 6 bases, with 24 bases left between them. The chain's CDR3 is CASSILSPLAGPSNEQFF. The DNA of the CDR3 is TGTGCCAGTAGTATCCTTTCCCCTTTGGCGGGCCCCTCCAATGAGCAGTTCTTC.

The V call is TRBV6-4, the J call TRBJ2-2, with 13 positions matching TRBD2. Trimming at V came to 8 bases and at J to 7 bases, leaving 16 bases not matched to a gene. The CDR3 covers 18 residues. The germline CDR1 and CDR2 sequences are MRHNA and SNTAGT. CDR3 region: CASRFIGTSGMGGGELFF. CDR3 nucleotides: TGTGCCAGCCGCTTTATCGGGACTAGCGGGATGGGGGGCGGGGAGCTGTTTTTT.

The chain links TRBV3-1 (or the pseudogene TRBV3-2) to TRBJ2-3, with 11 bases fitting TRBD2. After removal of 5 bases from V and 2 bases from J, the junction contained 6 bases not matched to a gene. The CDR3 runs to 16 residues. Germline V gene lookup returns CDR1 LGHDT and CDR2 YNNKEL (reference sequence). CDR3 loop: CASSRGTSGYTDTQYF. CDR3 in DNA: TGTGCCAGCAGCAGGGGGACTAGCGGTTACACAGATACGCAGTATTTT.

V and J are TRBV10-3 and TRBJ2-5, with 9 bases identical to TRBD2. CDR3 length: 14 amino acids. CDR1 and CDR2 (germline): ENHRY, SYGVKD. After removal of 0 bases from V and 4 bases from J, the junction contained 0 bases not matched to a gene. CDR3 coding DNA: TGTGCCATCAGTGAGTCGACTAGCGGAGAGACCCAGTACTTC. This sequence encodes CAISESTSGETQYF.

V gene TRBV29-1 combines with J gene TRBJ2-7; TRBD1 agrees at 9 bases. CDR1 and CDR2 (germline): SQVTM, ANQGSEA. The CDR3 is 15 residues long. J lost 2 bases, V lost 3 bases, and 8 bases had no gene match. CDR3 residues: CSVDLMTGGTYEQYF. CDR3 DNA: TGCAGCGTTGACCTGATGACAGGGGGAACCTACGAGCAGTACTTC.

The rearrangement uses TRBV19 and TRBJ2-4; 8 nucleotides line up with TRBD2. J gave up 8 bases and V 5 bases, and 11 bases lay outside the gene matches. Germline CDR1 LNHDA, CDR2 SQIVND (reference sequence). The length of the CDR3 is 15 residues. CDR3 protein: CASSPVPTGRDIQYF. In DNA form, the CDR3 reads TGTGCCAGTAGTCCAGTTCCCACCGGGAGGGACATTCAGTACTTC. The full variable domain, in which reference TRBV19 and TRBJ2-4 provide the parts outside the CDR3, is DGGITQSPKYLFRKEGQNVTLSCEQNLNHDAMYWYRQDPGQGLRLIYYSQIVNDFQKGDIAEGYSVSREKKESFPLTVTSAQKNPTAFYLCASSPVPTGRDIQYFGAGTRLSVL.

CDR3 residues: CATSDLSAGVYNEQFF. The DNA for the CDR3 is TGTGCCACCAGTGATTTGTCAGCGGGTGTCTACAATGAGCAGTTCTTC. This chain links TRBV24-1 with TRBJ2-1, with a weak D call TRBD2 (6 bases). Germline V gene lookup returns CDR1 KGHDR and CDR2 SFDVKD. Trimming took off 0 bases at V and 3 bases at J, with 11 bases between the two ends. The CDR3 sequence is 16 residues long.

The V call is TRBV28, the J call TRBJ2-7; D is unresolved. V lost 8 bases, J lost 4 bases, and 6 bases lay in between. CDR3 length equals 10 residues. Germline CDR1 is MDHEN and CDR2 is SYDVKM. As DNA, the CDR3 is TGTGCCAGCGCGGCGTACGAGCAGTACTTC. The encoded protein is CASAAYEQYF.

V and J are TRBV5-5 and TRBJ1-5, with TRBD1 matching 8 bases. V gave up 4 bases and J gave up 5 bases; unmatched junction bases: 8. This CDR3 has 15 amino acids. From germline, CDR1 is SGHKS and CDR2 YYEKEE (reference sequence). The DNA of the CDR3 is TGTGCCAGCAGCCCCAGGGGGCCTTCTGATCAGCCCCAGCATTTT. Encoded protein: CASSPRGPSDQPQHF.

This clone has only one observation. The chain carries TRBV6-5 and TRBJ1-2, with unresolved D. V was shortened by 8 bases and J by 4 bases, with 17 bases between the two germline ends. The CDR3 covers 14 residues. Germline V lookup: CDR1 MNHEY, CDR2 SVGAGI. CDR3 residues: CASPEGRTGYGYTF. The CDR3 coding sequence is TGTGCCAGCCCTGAGGGTCGAACCGGCTATGGCTACACCTTC.

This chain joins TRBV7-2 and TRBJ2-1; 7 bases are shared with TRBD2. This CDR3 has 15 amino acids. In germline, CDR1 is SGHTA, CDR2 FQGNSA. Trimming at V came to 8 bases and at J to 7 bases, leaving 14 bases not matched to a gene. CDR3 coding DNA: TGTGCCAGCTCTTCCTGGGCGGGAGACGAAAATGAGCAGTTCTTC. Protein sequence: CASSSWAGDENEQFF.